The 25 T cell receptor beta chains reported below all come from one sample, sequenced in a study of blood T cell repertoires in COVID-19. Sequencing used immunoSEQ multiplex PCR; TCRdb keeps in-frame clones, though not all of them. The sample shows 170,000 or so clones, just under 90% of them seen only once. The sample was peripheral blood. The receptors were sampled from a woman in her late teens or twenties who had recovered from COVID-19.

This chain joins TRBV6-2 or TRBV6-3 and TRBJ1-1; tentative D call: TRBD1 (6 bases). CDR3 length equals 18 residues. Trimming took 0 bases from V and 0 from J, leaving 17 bases between them. Germline lookup yields CDR1 MNHEY and CDR2 SVGEGT. The CDR3 sequence is CASSYSPRGGLLNTEAFF. The CDR3 DNA sequence: TGTGCCAGCAGTTACTCCCCAAGGGGGGGGCTTTTGAACACTGAAGCTTTCTTT.

This rearrangement joins TRBV4-3 to TRBJ2-5, with TRBD1 identical over 9 bases. CDR1 is LGHNA, CDR2 YSLEER, per germline. V gave up 4 bases and J gave up 5 bases; unmatched junction bases: 5. The length of the CDR3 is 14 residues. The CDR3 sequence is CASSPDRGWETQYF. The CDR3 nucleotides are TGCGCCAGCAGCCCGGACAGGGGATGGGAGACCCAGTACTTC.

The J gene is TRBJ1-1, the V gene TRBV19; no definite D call. The germline gives CDR1 LNHDA, CDR2 SQIVND (reference sequence). V was cut by 4 bases and J by 1 base, with 10 bases left in between. CDR3 length: 14 residues. The CDR3 spells CASSSGVRNTEAFF. CDR3 in DNA: TGTGCCAGTAGTAGCGGAGTTCGGAACACTGAAGCTTTCTTT.

This clone was seen only once. J is TRBJ1-6 and V is TRBV3-1 (or the pseudogene TRBV3-2); D is ambiguous. Trimming cost V 4 bases and J 4 bases, with 14 bases left between them. Germline V gene lookup returns CDR1 LGHDT and CDR2 YNNKEL (reference sequence). The CDR3 extends over 16 amino acids. The CDR3 DNA reads TGTGCCAGCAGCCCGGGATTTGAGTCTTATAATTCACCCCTCCACTTT. This codes for CASSPGFESYNSPLHF.

This chain uses TRBV2 with TRBJ2-1; TRBD2 matches 11 bases. The V segment lost 6 bases and the J segment 0 bases; nucleotides outside the gene matches: 13. Germline V lookup: CDR1 SNHLY, CDR2 FYNNEI. The CDR3 runs 19 residues. This CDR3 is CASRAPVAGGRSSYNEQFF. In DNA form, the CDR3 reads TGTGCCAGCAGGGCGCCCGTAGCGGGAGGGCGGAGCTCCTACAATGAGCAGTTCTTC. The entire variable domain, with the rest obtained from reference TRBV2 and TRBJ2-1, is as follows: EPEVTQTPSHQVTQMGQEVILRCVPISNHLYFYWYRQILGQKVEFLVSFYNNEISEKSEIFDDQFSVERPDGSNFTLKIRSTKLEDSAMYFCASRAPVAGGRSSYNEQFFGPGTRLTVL.

The chain uses TRBV30 and TRBJ1-6, with D unresolved. The length of the CDR3 is 11 residues. Deletions cut 4 bases from V and 8 bases from J, with 6 bases between. CDR1 and CDR2 (germline): GTSNPN, SVGIG (reference sequence). The CDR3 protein is CAWMRDSPLHF. CDR3 DNA: TGTGCCTGGATGCGGGATTCACCCCTCCACTTT.

The chain combines TRBV3-1 (or the pseudogene TRBV3-2) with TRBJ2-7; TRBD2 agrees at 7 bases. This CDR3 contains 16 residues. Losses at the gene ends were 0 bases for V and 2 bases for J; bases not matched to a gene: 7. Germline assignment: CDR1 LGHDT and CDR2 YNNKEL (reference sequence). The CDR3 loop is CASSQDAGDCTYEQYV. The CDR3 nucleotides read TGTGCCAGCAGCCAAGATGCGGGGGATTGCACCTACGAGCAGTACGTC.

The J gene is TRBJ1-1, the V gene TRBV5-1; no reliable D call. Germline CDR1 reads SGHRS; CDR2 reads YFSETQ. Trimming pared 1 base from V and 1 base from J, leaving 11 bases between. The CDR3 runs 15 residues. The CDR3, as DNA: TGCGCCAGCAGCTTGAACGGCGGAACGAACACTGAAGCTTTCTTT. Translating gives CASSLNGGTNTEAFF. The full variable domain, with the rest looked up from reference TRBV5-1 and TRBJ1-1, is KAGVTQTPRYLIKTRGQQVTLSCSPISGHRSVSWYQQTPGQGLQFLFEYFSETQRNKGNFPGRFSGRQFSNSRSEMNVSTLELGDSALYLCASSLNGGTNTEAFFGQGTRLTVV.

The genes are TRBV2 and TRBJ1-3; D is unresolved. CDR1 and CDR2 (germline): SNHLY, FYNNEI. The CDR3 is 15 amino acids. Trimming took off 3 bases at V and 4 bases at J, with 13 bases between the two ends. The CDR3 protein is CASSEFASGGNTIYF. The CDR3 region has the DNA TGTGCCAGCAGTGAGTTTGCCTCGGGGGGAAACACCATATATTTT.

The rearrangement uses TRBV1 and TRBJ2-7; TRBD2, the D gene given by the table, was not confirmed from the DNA. TRBV1 is listed as a pseudogene. The CDR3 contains 14 residues. In DNA form, the CDR3 reads TGCACCAGCAGCCAGCCTTCGGGCTCCTACGAGCAGTACGTC. Translated, it gives CTSSQPSGSYEQYV.

The V gene is TRBV10-3, the J gene TRBJ1-1; D is perhaps TRBD1 (5 bases). Between the trimmed V and J ends, which lost 6 bases and 1 base, there was a span of 12 bases. The CDR3 has 14 residues. CDR1 is ENHRY and CDR2 is SYGVKD in the germline V gene. In nucleotides, the CDR3 is TGTGCCATCAGGGAGGACAAACGGAACACTGAAGCTTTCTTT. Its translation: CAIREDKRNTEAFF.

As regards this clone: Compared with germline, one end of the junction differs, possibly owing to a read error. The genes are TRBV3-1 (or the pseudogene TRBV3-2) and TRBJ1-4; a weak D match, TRBD1 (5 bases). The CDR3 is 11 residues long. In germline, CDR1 is LGHDT, CDR2 YNNKEL (reference sequence). The DNA of the CDR3 is TGTGCCAGCAGCCAACAAGACAGTATCAGTTTT. This codes for CASSQQDSISF.

The chain is built from TRBV6-2 or TRBV6-3 and TRBJ1-2, with D perhaps matching TRBD1 (5 bases). The CDR3 runs to 16 residues. Germline-derived CDR1 and CDR2 are MNHEY and SVGEGT. The V end lost 2 bases, the J end lost 4 bases, and 17 bases lay between the germline ends. CDR3 in DNA: TGTGCCAGCAGTTACGGTGGGGCCACGGCTCCCTATGGCTACACCTTC. Amino acid sequence: CASSYGGATAPYGYTF.

The chain uses TRBV15 and TRBJ2-5, with D perhaps TRBD2 (5 bases). This CDR3 has 12 residues. Trimming stripped 1 base from V and 5 bases from J, with 5 bases between. CDR1 is LNHNV, CDR2 YYDKDF, per germline (reference sequence). The CDR3 loop is CATSRAGETQYF. The CDR3 DNA reads as TGTGCCACCAGCAGAGCGGGGGAGACCCAGTACTTC.

This chain links TRBV2 with TRBJ2-3; 7 bases agree with TRBD2. The CDR3 covers 14 residues. Trimming at V came to 8 bases and at J to 0 bases, leaving 5 bases not matched to a gene. Germline V CDR1 and CDR2: SNHLY, FYNNEI. CDR3 DNA sequence: TGTGCCAGCGGGGAGCGGGGTAGCACAGATACGCAGTATTTT. It encodes CASGERGSTDTQYF.

The V and J genes are TRBV6-5 and TRBJ2-2, with TRBD1 matching 7 bases. CDR1 and CDR2 from the germline V gene are MNHEY and SVGAGI. With 7 bases clipped from V and 1 base from J, the junction kept 3 bases outside the gene matches. This CDR3 region has 14 residues. CDR3 region: CASKDRLNTGELFF. In DNA form, the CDR3 reads TGTGCCAGCAAGGACAGGCTGAACACCGGGGAGCTGTTTTTT.

This chain connects TRBV5-1 to TRBJ2-5; TRBD1 matches at 7 bases. In germline, CDR1 is SGHRS, CDR2 YFSETQ. This CDR3 has 14 amino acids. V lost 0 bases and J lost 5; bases outside the gene matches: 4. CDR3 sequence reads: CASSLAGRGETQYF. In nucleotides, the CDR3 is TGCGCCAGCAGCTTGGCCGGCAGGGGGGAGACCCAGTACTTC.

This rearrangement joins TRBV4-1 to TRBJ2-3; 11 bases match TRBD2. The ends lost 3 bases at V and 6 bases at J; junction bases unmatched: 8. This CDR3 has 16 residues. From germline, CDR1 is MGHRA and CDR2 YSYEKL. CDR3 in amino acids: CASSQGTSGRGDTQYF. The CDR3 nucleotides are TGCGCCAGCAGCCAGGGGACTAGCGGACGGGGTGATACGCAGTATTTT.

The rearrangement uses TRBV19 and TRBJ2-2; perhaps TRBD1 as D (6 bases). The CDR3 runs to 14 residues. Germline lookup yields CDR1 LNHDA and CDR2 SQIVND (reference sequence). The ends were cut back, 7 bases at V and 2 bases at J, with 11 bases in the middle. The CDR3 loop is CASNSGQNTGELFF. The CDR3 nucleotides read TGTGCCAGTAACTCGGGACAAAACACCGGGGAGCTGTTTTTT. Complete variable domain (other parts from reference TRBV19 and TRBJ2-2): DGGITQSPKYLFRKEGQNVTLSCEQNLNHDAMYWYRQDPGQGLRLIYYSQIVNDFQKGDIAEGYSVSREKKESFPLTVTSAQKNPTAFYLCASNSGQNTGELFFGEGSRLTVL.

V usage is TRBV2 and J usage is TRBJ2-2; 14 bases are a match to TRBD2. The CDR3 totals 16 residues. V trimming: 6 bases; J trimming: 6 bases; junction bases outside the gene matches: 6. Germline CDR1 reads SNHLY; CDR2 reads FYNNEI. This CDR3 reads CASSQTSGRVAGELFF. CDR3 DNA: TGTGCCAGCAGCCAGACTAGCGGGAGGGTCGCCGGGGAGCTGTTTTTT.

The gene calls are TRBV4-1 and TRBJ2-5, with 8 bases fitting TRBD2. Germline CDR1 and CDR2: MGHRA and YSYEKL. V dropped 3 bases and J dropped 5; count of bases not matched to a gene: 5. The CDR3 is made up of 14 amino acids. This CDR3 reads CASSHDPGGETQYF. CDR3 nucleotides: TGCGCCAGCAGCCATGACCCGGGGGGGGAGACCCAGTACTTC.

V gene TRBV7-9 combines with J gene TRBJ2-2; a weak D match, TRBD1 (5 bases). CDR1 and CDR2 (germline): SEHNR, FQNEAQ (reference sequence). V was pared by 3 bases and J by 1 base, with 6 bases between. The CDR3 loop spans 14 amino acids. CDR3 coding DNA: TGTGCCAGCAGCTTCGACAGGAACACCGGGGAGCTGTTTTTT. Protein product: CASSFDRNTGELFF.

The gene calls are TRBV7-3 and TRBJ2-2; the D gene is possibly TRBD2 (5 bases). V was clipped by 5 bases and J by 3 bases, with 16 bases between them. Germline loops: CDR1 SGHTA, CDR2 FQGTGA. This CDR3 has 16 residues. The CDR3 region has the DNA TGTGCCAGCAGCCCCGCACTAGTGGCGTACACCGGGGAGCTGTTTTTT. Translation gives CASSPALVAYTGELFF.

The V gene is TRBV3-1 (or the pseudogene TRBV3-2), the J gene TRBJ2-7; D is ambiguous. V shed 0 bases and J shed 3 bases, with 12 bases lying between them. This CDR3 is built from 15 residues. Looked up from germline, CDR1 is LGHDT and CDR2 is YNNKEL (reference sequence). The CDR3: CASSQEQVSYYEQYF. In DNA, the CDR3 is TGTGCCAGCAGCCAAGAGCAGGTGTCATACTACGAGCAGTACTTC.

The gene calls are TRBV29-1 and TRBJ2-2, with 8 bases lining up with TRBD1. In germline, CDR1 is SQVTM, CDR2 ANQGSEA. The CDR3 contains 14 residues. The trim removed 8 bases at V and 7 bases at J, leaving 12 bases unmatched. The CDR3 sequence: CSIVVGQAIGELFF. CDR3 in DNA: TGCAGCATCGTCGTGGGACAGGCTATCGGGGAGCTGTTTTTT.